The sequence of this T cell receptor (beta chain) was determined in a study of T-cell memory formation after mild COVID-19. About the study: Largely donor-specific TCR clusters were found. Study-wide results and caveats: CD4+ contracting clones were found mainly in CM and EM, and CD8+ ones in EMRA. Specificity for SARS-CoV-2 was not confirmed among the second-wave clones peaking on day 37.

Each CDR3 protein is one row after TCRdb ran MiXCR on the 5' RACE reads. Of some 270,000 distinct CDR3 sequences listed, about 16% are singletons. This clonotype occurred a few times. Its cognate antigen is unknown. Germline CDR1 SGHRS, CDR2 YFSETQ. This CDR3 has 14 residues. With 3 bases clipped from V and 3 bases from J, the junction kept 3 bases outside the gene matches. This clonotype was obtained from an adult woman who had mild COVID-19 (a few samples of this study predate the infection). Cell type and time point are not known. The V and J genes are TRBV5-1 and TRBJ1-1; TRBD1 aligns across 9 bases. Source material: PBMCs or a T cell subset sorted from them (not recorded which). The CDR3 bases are TGCGCCAGCAGCTGGGGACAGGGATACACTGAAGCTTTCTTT. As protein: CASSWGQGYTEAFF. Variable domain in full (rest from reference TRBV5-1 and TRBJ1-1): KAGVTQTPRYLIKTRGQQVTLSCSPISGHRSVSWYQQTPGQGLQFLFEYFSETQRNKGNFPGRFSGRQFSNSRSEMNVSTLELGDSALYLCASSWGQGYTEAFFGQGTRLTVV.